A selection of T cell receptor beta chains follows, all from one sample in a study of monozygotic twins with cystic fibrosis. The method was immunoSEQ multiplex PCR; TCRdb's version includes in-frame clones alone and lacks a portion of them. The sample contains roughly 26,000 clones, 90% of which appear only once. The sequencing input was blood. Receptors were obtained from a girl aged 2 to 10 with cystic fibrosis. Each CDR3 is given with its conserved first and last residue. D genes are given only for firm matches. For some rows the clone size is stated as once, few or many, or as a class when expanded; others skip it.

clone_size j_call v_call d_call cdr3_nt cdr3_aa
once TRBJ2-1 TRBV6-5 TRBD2 TGTGCCAGCAGTACGGGGGGCTCCTACAATGAGCAGTTCTTC CASSTGGSYNEQFF
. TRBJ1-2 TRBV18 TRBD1 TGTGCCAGCTCGCAACAGGGGGACTATGGCTACACCTTC CASSQQGDYGYTF
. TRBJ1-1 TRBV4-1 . TGCGCCAGCAGCCACATCGGGAACACTGAAGCTTTCTTT CASSHIGNTEAFF
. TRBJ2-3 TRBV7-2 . TGTGCCAGCAGCTTAGATGTGAACTTATTGACAGATACGCAGTATTTT CASSLDVNLLTDTQYF
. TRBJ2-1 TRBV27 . TGTGCCAGCAGTTTAGGGCCGAGCTCCTACAATGAGCAGTTCTTC CASSLGPSSYNEQFF
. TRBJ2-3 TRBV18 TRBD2 TGTGCCAGCTCACCGATACGAGTAGCGGGGGAAGGGGCAGATACGCAGTATTTT CASSPIRVAGEGADTQYF
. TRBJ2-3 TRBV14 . TGTGCCAGCAGCCTACCGGGGCGGAGCACAGATACGCAGTATTTT CASSLPGRSTDTQYF
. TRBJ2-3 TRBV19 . TGTGCCAGTAGTTTCGGACGGAAAAGGTCAGATACGCAGTATTTT CASSFGRKRSDTQYF
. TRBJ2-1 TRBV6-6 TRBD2 TGTGCCAGCAGGGAGCGGGGGGGAGGAAATGAGCAGTTCTTC CASRERGGGNEQFF
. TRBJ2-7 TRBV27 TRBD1 TGTGCCAGCAGACCCGGACAGGGGGCTTCTTACGAGCAGTACTTC CASRPGQGASYEQYF
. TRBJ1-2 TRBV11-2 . TGTGCCAGCAGCCAGAGGCCGAACTATGGCTACACCTTC CASSQRPNYGYTF